Presented here are 19 T cell receptor beta chains from one specimen sequenced in a study of T cell responses to AZD1222 COVID-19 vaccine. Clones were sequenced by immunoSEQ multiplex PCR, and TCRdb holds only the in-frame ones, with some missing. The sample yields about 96,000 clones, 80% to 90% seen once. Here the sequenced sample was peripheral blood, taken on day 0 of AZD1222 vaccination. Receptors were obtained from an adult in good health.

This clone was observed once. The chain links TRBV5-1 to TRBJ2-3; D remains unclear. Germline V gives CDR1 SGHRS, CDR2 YFSETQ. The V end was cut by 3 bases, the J end by 3 bases, with 17 bases between. CDR3 length: 16 amino acids. CDR3 sequence reads: CASSSQGEGDTDTQYF. The DNA of the CDR3 is TGCGCCAGCAGCTCTCAAGGTGAAGGTGATACAGATACGCAGTATTTT. Filled out from reference TRBV5-1 and TRBJ2-3, the complete variable domain reads KAGVTQTPRYLIKTRGQQVTLSCSPISGHRSVSWYQQTPGQGLQFLFEYFSETQRNKGNFPGRFSGRQFSNSRSEMNVSTLELGDSALYLCASSSQGEGDTDTQYFGPGTRLTVL.

The rearrangement uses TRBV6-5 and TRBJ1-2; TRBD1 aligns across 7 bases. V was pared by 6 bases and J by 1 base, with 8 bases of the junction left unmatched. CDR1 MNHEY and CDR2 SVGAGI come from the germline V gene. This CDR3 spans 15 amino acids. This chain's CDR3 is CASRRGGTDNYGYTF. In nucleotides, the CDR3 is TGTGCCAGCAGGCGCGGCGGGACAGATAACTATGGCTACACCTTC.

This chain joins TRBV10-1 and TRBJ1-2; 7 positions agree with TRBD1. V dropped 5 bases and J dropped 10; count of bases not matched to a gene: 10. The germline V gene has CDR1 WNHNN and CDR2 SYGVQD (reference sequence). The CDR3 contains 13 residues. CDR3 sequence (DNA): TGCGCCAGCAGTCCCACAGGGGCCCGGGACTACACCTTC. Protein: CASSPTGARDYTF.

The chain couples TRBV18 to TRBJ2-7; a possible D gene is TRBD1 (6 bases). The CDR3 is made up of 14 amino acids. With 6 bases removed from V and 0 bases from J, the gap between germline ends came to 12 bases. The germline V gene has CDR1 KGHSH and CDR2 LQKENI. The CDR3 reads CASSSQDSSYEQYF. CDR3 nucleotide sequence: TGTGCCAGCTCGTCACAGGACAGCTCCTACGAGCAGTACTTC.

This clone occurred once. The chain joins TRBV2 to TRBJ2-3, with 9 bases that match TRBD1. The germline gives CDR1 SNHLY, CDR2 FYNNEI. J was trimmed by 3 bases and V by 5 bases; bases with no gene match: 9. This CDR3 spans 16 amino acids. CDR3 bases: TGTGCCAGCAGTACACAGGGGGCTGCTAAGACAGATACGCAGTATTTT. It specifies CASSTQGAAKTDTQYF.

The chain couples TRBV3-1 (or the pseudogene TRBV3-2) to TRBJ1-2; D unresolved. The CDR3 covers 15 residues. Germline V gives CDR1 LGHDT, CDR2 YNNKEL (reference sequence). The V and J ends lost 6 bases and 7 bases respectively, with 21 bases between them. The CDR3 here is CASRPVAGRRGGYTF. For the CDR3, the DNA is TGTGCCAGCAGACCTGTTGCAGGCCGACGAGGTGGCTACACCTTC.

The chain carries TRBV6-5 and TRBJ1-3; unclear D gene. The germline V and J ends were trimmed by 7 bases and 1 base, with 11 bases remaining between them. The CDR3 loop spans 14 amino acids. The germline CDR1 and CDR2 sequences are MNHEY and SVGAGI. CDR3: CASTGTGSGNTIYF. The CDR3 DNA reads TGTGCCAGCACCGGTACCGGGTCTGGAAACACCATATATTTT.

V gene TRBV19 combines with J gene TRBJ1-5; possibly TRBD1 for D (5 bases). Germline V lookup: CDR1 LNHDA, CDR2 SQIVND (reference sequence). The CDR3 spans 14 residues. The V and J ends lost 10 bases and 0 bases respectively, with 13 bases between them. CDR3: CATAWGYSNQPQHF. Here the CDR3 DNA reads TGTGCCACCGCCTGGGGGTATAGCAATCAGCCCCAGCATTTT.

V and J are TRBV9 and TRBJ1-1; D not resolved. The CDR3 is 13 amino acids. With 0 bases removed from V and 0 bases from J, the gap between germline ends came to 3 bases. Looked up from germline, CDR1 is SGDLS and CDR2 is YYNGEE. CDR3 residues: CASSVAVNTEAFF. CDR3 in DNA: TGTGCCAGCAGCGTAGCCGTGAACACTGAAGCTTTCTTT.

This clone was picked up one time. The gene calls are TRBV5-1 and TRBJ1-6; the D gene is possibly TRBD1 (6 bases). Germline V CDR1 and CDR2: SGHRS, YFSETQ. The germline V and J ends were trimmed by 1 base and 8 bases, with 13 bases remaining between them. The CDR3 is made up of 15 amino acids. The CDR3 sequence is CASSLLQGHDSPLHF. The DNA of the CDR3 is TGCGCCAGCAGCTTGCTACAGGGTCACGATTCACCCCTCCACTTT.

V usage is TRBV29-1 and J usage is TRBJ2-2; no firm D call. CDR1 is SQVTM, CDR2 ANQGSEA, per germline. The CDR3 length is 15 residues. Trimming removed 6 bases at V and 4 bases at J, with 18 bases between. DNA of the CDR3: TGCAGCGTCCGACACGATGATACCGTCACCGGGGAGCTGTTTTTT. It encodes CSVRHDDTVTGELFF.

The CDR3 sequence is CASSPIHGTGKETQYF. CDR3 bases: TGCGCCAGCAGCCCGATTCATGGGACAGGGAAAGAGACCCAGTACTTC. The chain joins TRBV4-1 to TRBJ2-5; TRBD1 matches 9 bases. Germline CDR1 reads MGHRA; CDR2 reads YSYEKL. V trimming: 4 bases; J trimming: 3 bases; junction bases outside the gene matches: 9. The CDR3 contains 16 residues.

This clone was counted between two and nine times. CDR3 bases: TGTGCCAGCAGTAAACCCGGGACAGGGCACTATGGCTACACCTTC. Encoded protein: CASSKPGTGHYGYTF. The rearrangement uses TRBV25-1 and TRBJ1-2; 9 bases fit TRBD1. The V gene's germline CDR1 is MGHDK and CDR2 SYGVNS. This CDR3 has 15 residues. The V and J ends lost 5 bases and 3 bases, in that order; junction bases with no gene match: 7.

This CDR3 reads CASSVDRLTEAFF. In nucleotides, the CDR3 is TGTGCCAGTAGTGTGGACAGGCTAACTGAAGCTTTCTTT. The V gene is TRBV19, the J gene TRBJ1-1; 7 nucleotides line up with TRBD1. Trimming took 5 bases from V and 5 from J; bases not matched to a gene: 5. The CDR3 is 13 amino acids. Germline V lookup: CDR1 LNHDA, CDR2 SQIVND (reference sequence).

This chain uses TRBV9 with TRBJ1-1; weak D call: TRBD1 (5 bases). Looked up from germline, CDR1 is SGDLS and CDR2 is YYNGEE. This CDR3 has 14 amino acids. V lost 0 bases to trimming and J lost 8 bases, with 14 bases between them. The chain's CDR3 is CASSVGGSAREAFF. The CDR3 DNA reads TGTGCCAGCAGCGTAGGGGGGAGTGCTCGCGAAGCTTTCTTT.

This clone was detected only once. The chain combines TRBV10-3 with TRBJ2-7; D gene uncertain. The CDR3 is made up of 17 amino acids. Germline V gene data show CDR1 as ENHRY and CDR2 as SYGVKD. V lost 2 bases and J 7 bases, leaving 24 bases between the germline ends. CDR3 sequence (DNA): TGTGCCATCAGTGAGACTCTTTACACCCCGGTGATGGGGGAGCAGTACTTC. This encodes CAISETLYTPVMGEQYF.

This chain connects TRBV3-1 (or the pseudogene TRBV3-2) to TRBJ2-3; no clear D. Germline CDR1 LGHDT, CDR2 YNNKEL (reference sequence). Trimming took off 4 bases at V and 5 bases at J, with 10 bases between the two ends. The CDR3 consists of 13 residues. Written as DNA, the CDR3 is TGTGCCAGCAGCCCCACGGCGAGAGATACGCAGTATTTT. This translates into CASSPTARDTQYF.

This clone was recorded once. The CDR3 loop reads CASSLSWGPTTNEKLFF. The CDR3 nucleotides read TGCGCCAGCAGCTTGAGTTGGGGACCTACAACTAATGAAAAACTGTTTTTT. The V and J genes are TRBV5-1 and TRBJ1-4; tentative D call: TRBD1 (5 bases). The germline V gene has CDR1 SGHRS and CDR2 YFSETQ. The CDR3 extends over 17 amino acids. With 1 base removed from V and 0 bases from J, the gap between germline ends came to 13 bases.

CDR3 protein: CAWSESVEKLFF. As DNA, the CDR3 is TGTGCCTGGAGTGAGTCGGTTGAAAAACTGTTTTTT. The V and J genes are TRBV30 and TRBJ1-4, with no clear D. The CDR3 totals 12 residues. Germline V gene data show CDR1 as GTSNPN and CDR2 as SVGIG (reference sequence). Trimming cost V 1 base and J 7 bases, with 7 bases left between them.